This TCR beta chain originates from a study of spatial heterogeneity in lung cancer. Overall study: Detected sequences consistently included more beta-chain ones than alpha-chain ones.

In the library, each TCR cDNA molecule bore its own unique molecular identifier. TCRdb fed the 5' RACE reads into MiXCR, producing one record per CDR3 protein. The table includes roughly 10,000 distinct CDR3 sequences, 3.5% to 5% detected once. Ten or more counts support this clonotype. V was clipped by 6 bases and J by 5 bases; unmatched bases: 3. The CDR3 has 15 amino acids. Described time point: sample taken at primary tumor resection. Whole RNA was taken from tumor, nontumor lung or frozen PBMC; it was then sequenced unsorted. 72 TRACERx patients with early, untreated non-small cell lung cancer donated samples.

The sequence came from a male donor with early-stage non-small cell lung cancer. The sample in question was normal lung tissue next to the tumor, obtained at surgery. The V and J genes are TRBV12-3 or TRBV12-4 and TRBJ2-2; TRBD2 aligns across 13 bases. In DNA, the CDR3 is TGTGCCAGCAGCCGGGGACTAGCGGGGACCGGGGAGCTGTTTTTT. Its translation is CASSRGLAGTGELFF.